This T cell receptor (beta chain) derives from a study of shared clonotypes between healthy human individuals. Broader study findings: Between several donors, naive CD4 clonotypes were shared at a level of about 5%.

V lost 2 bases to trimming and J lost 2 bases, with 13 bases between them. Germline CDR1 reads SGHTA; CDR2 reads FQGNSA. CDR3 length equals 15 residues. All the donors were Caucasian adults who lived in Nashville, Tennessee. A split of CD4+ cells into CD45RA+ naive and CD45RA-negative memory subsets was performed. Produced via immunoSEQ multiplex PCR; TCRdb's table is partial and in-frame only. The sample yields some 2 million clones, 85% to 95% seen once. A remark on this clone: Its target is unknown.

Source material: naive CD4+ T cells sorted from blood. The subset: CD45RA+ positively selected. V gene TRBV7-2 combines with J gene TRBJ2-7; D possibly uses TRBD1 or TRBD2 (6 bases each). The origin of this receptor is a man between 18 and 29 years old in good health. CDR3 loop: CASSLRGTLAYEQYF. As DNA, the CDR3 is TGTGCCAGCAGCTTAAGGGGGACTTTAGCCTACGAGCAGTACTTC.